These 30 T cell receptor beta chains originate from one sample sequenced in a study of identical twins. TCRdb passed the 5' RACE reads through MiXCR, listing each CDR3 protein once. The sample shows some 460,000 distinct CDR3 sequences, approximately 14% of them seen only once. These data are also associated with another study on yellow fever vaccine responses in identical twins.

The material sequenced was CD4+ T cells sorted from blood. Receptors originate from a woman aged 18-29 years in good health.

The chain carries TRBV20-1 and TRBJ2-7; 10 bases map to TRBD1. This CDR3 has 15 residues. CDR1 and CDR2 (germline): DFQATT, SNEGSKA (reference sequence). After removal of 3 bases from V and 7 bases from J, the junction contained 12 bases not matched to a gene. The CDR3 DNA sequence: TGCAGTGCTAGGCCGCCGGGACAGGGGATGGGGGAGCAGTACTTC. Protein sequence: CSARPPGQGMGEQYF.

The J gene is TRBJ2-2, the V gene TRBV7-2, with a tentative D call TRBD1 (6 bases). Germline values: CDR1 SGHTA, CDR2 FQGNSA. The CDR3 covers 15 residues. Trimming removed 5 bases from V and 5 bases from J, with 15 bases in between. CDR3 protein: CASSRDRRGTGELFF. The CDR3 nucleotides are TGTGCCAGCAGCAGAGACAGGAGAGGTACCGGGGAGCTGTTTTTT.

The chain is built from TRBV7-9 and TRBJ2-5; D is perhaps TRBD1 (5 bases). Trimming left V 4 bases short and J 5 bases short, with 14 bases between. This CDR3 spans 14 amino acids. CDR1 and CDR2 (germline): SEHNR, FQNEAQ (reference sequence). Written as DNA, the CDR3 is TGTGCCAGCAGCTACATTTCAGGGCGGGAGACCCAGTACTTC. Translation gives CASSYISGRETQYF. Full variable domain (missing parts from reference TRBV7-9 and TRBJ2-5): DTGVSQNPRHKITKRGQNVTFRCDPISEHNRLYWYRQTLGQGPEFLTYFQNEAQLEKSRLLSDRFSAERPKGSFSTLEIQRTEQGDSAMYLCASSYISGRETQYFGPGTRLLVL.

This clonotype appeared a few times. The gene calls are TRBV6-2 or TRBV6-3 and TRBJ2-7; D is undetermined. The germline V gene has CDR1 MNHEY and CDR2 SVGEGT. The CDR3 length is 14 residues. Deletions cut 6 bases from V and 3 bases from J, with 15 bases between. The CDR3 DNA follows: TGTGCCAGCAGAGAGGACCCCGAAAACTACGAGCAGTACTTC. It is translated as CASREDPENYEQYF.

This chain connects TRBV24-1 to TRBJ2-7; D is perhaps TRBD2 (6 bases). Germline CDR1 and CDR2: KGHDR and SFDVKD. V shed 5 bases and J shed 0 bases, with 19 bases lying between them. CDR3 length equals 17 residues. CDR3 residues: CATSGREGTASSYEQYF. CDR3 sequence (DNA): TGTGCCACCAGTGGGAGGGAAGGGACGGCCAGCTCCTACGAGCAGTACTTC.

This clonotype occurred a few times. V usage is TRBV28 and J usage is TRBJ2-3, with D possibly TRBD2 on 6 matching bases. The CDR3 totals 16 residues. Trimming removed 4 bases at V and 1 base at J, with 15 bases between. The germline gives CDR1 MDHEN, CDR2 SYDVKM. In DNA form, the CDR3 reads TGTGCCAGCAGTTCACCAGGGCGGGATCGCACAGATACGCAGTATTTT. Protein sequence: CASSSPGRDRTDTQYF. Drawing the rest from reference TRBV28 and TRBJ2-3, the complete variable domain is DVKVTQSSRYLVKRTGEKVFLECVQDMDHENMFWYRQDPGLGLRLIYFSYDVKMKEKGDIPEGYSVSREKKERFSLILESASTNQTSMYLCASSSPGRDRTDTQYFGPGTRLTVL.

The chain carries TRBV10-3 and TRBJ2-3; D ambiguous. Trimming removed 6 bases from V and 0 bases from J, with 4 bases in between. Germline V CDR1 and CDR2: ENHRY, SYGVKD. The CDR3 totals 12 residues. CDR3: CAIRSSTDTQYF. As DNA, the CDR3 is TGTGCCATCAGGTCTAGCACAGATACGCAGTATTTT.

The table lists this clonotype with many counts. This CDR3 is CSARDSGTLSYEQYF. The CDR3 DNA reads TGCAGTGCTAGAGATTCCGGGACATTGAGTTACGAGCAGTACTTC. This chain links TRBV20-1 with TRBJ2-7; TRBD1 might be the D (6 bases). Germline CDR1 and CDR2: DFQATT and SNEGSKA (reference sequence). The CDR3 totals 15 residues. The ends were cut back, 0 bases at V and 4 bases at J, with 16 bases in the middle.

This clonotype was seen ten or more times. This chain joins TRBV6-5 and TRBJ2-7, with TRBD1 identical over 7 bases. V lost 1 base, J lost 6 bases, and 6 bases stayed unmatched. The CDR3 sequence is 14 residues long. The V gene's germline CDR1 is MNHEY and CDR2 SVGAGI. As DNA, the CDR3 is TGTGCCAGCAGTTACTTAACAGGGGCTCCCGAGCAGTACTTC. Translation: CASSYLTGAPEQYF.

The rearrangement joins TRBV28 to TRBJ2-3; 7 bases are shared with TRBD2. CDR1 is MDHEN, CDR2 SYDVKM, per germline. The V and J ends lost 4 bases and 5 bases, in that order; junction bases with no gene match: 9. The CDR3 spans 15 residues. This CDR3 is CASSSSREGRDTQYF. CDR3 DNA: TGTGCCAGCAGTTCATCGAGGGAGGGCCGAGATACGCAGTATTTT.

The table lists this clonotype with a few counts. The chain uses TRBV7-3 and TRBJ2-3; 7 nucleotides match TRBD2. Trimming removed 0 bases from V and 8 bases from J; junction bases left unmatched: 2. CDR1 is SGHTA, CDR2 FQGTGA, per germline. The CDR3 totals 13 residues. This chain's CDR3 is CASSLTSGVTQYF. The CDR3 DNA reads TGTGCCAGCAGCTTAACGAGCGGGGTTACGCAGTATTTT.

This clonotype was recorded a few times. The V gene is TRBV20-1, the J gene TRBJ2-7; 8 bases match TRBD2. The CDR3 is 15 residues long. V was clipped by 5 bases and J by 2 bases; unmatched bases: 11. CDR1 and CDR2 (germline): DFQATT, SNEGSKA (reference sequence). CDR3 DNA sequence: TGCAGTGCTCCCCGGACTAGCCCCTATCCCTACGAGCAGTACTTC. Translated: CSAPRTSPYPYEQYF.

The J gene is TRBJ2-1, the V gene TRBV28; a possible D gene is TRBD2 (6 bases). Between the trimmed V and J ends, which lost 3 bases and 7 bases, there was a span of 19 bases. CDR1 is MDHEN and CDR2 is SYDVKM in the germline V gene. The CDR3 length is 16 residues. The CDR3: CASSFGGRIPKNEQFF. CDR3 nucleotides: TGTGCCAGCAGTTTCGGAGGGAGGATTCCTAAGAATGAGCAGTTCTTC.

The chain uses TRBV14 and TRBJ2-7, with D perhaps given as TRBD1 or TRBD2 (5 bases each). V was pared by 0 bases and J by 7 bases, with 13 bases between. Germline CDR1 reads SGHDN; CDR2 reads FVKESK. This CDR3 comprises 14 residues. The CDR3 nucleotides are TGTGCCAGCAGCCAAGATCTTGGGGGAACGGAGCAGTACTTC. Protein product: CASSQDLGGTEQYF.

V gene TRBV7-9 combines with J gene TRBJ2-1, with 15 bases aligning to TRBD2. Germline trimming cut 4 bases from V and 12 bases from J; bases unmatched to any gene: 13. The CDR3 extends over 17 amino acids. Germline V CDR1 and CDR2: SEHNR, FQNEAQ (reference sequence). DNA of the CDR3: TGTGCCAGCAGCTCCAGAATCGGACTAGCGGGGGGGCTCTGGCAGTTCTTC. Residues: CASSSRIGLAGGLWQFF.

This chain joins TRBV29-1 and TRBJ2-7; D is ambiguous. The CDR3 is made up of 12 amino acids. Deletions cut 4 bases from V and 2 bases from J, with 9 bases between. Germline CDR1 and CDR2: SQVTM and ANQGSEA. This CDR3 reads CSVVVDPYEQYF. The CDR3 DNA sequence: TGCAGCGTTGTAGTGGACCCCTACGAGCAGTACTTC.

The sample holds a few counts of this clonotype. The chain joins TRBV7-9 to TRBJ2-7, with 10 bases identical to TRBD1. J was trimmed by 6 bases and V by 5 bases; bases with no gene match: 10. Per germline, CDR1 SEHNR and CDR2 FQNEAQ (reference sequence). This CDR3 contains 15 residues. Here the CDR3 reads CASSLDRGRDSEQYF. As DNA, the CDR3 is TGTGCCAGCAGCCTCGACAGGGGGCGCGATTCCGAGCAGTACTTC.

The chain has TRBV27 and TRBJ2-3, with 11 bases fitting TRBD2. Germline V gene lookup returns CDR1 MNHEY and CDR2 SMNVEV (reference sequence). CDR3 length: 16 amino acids. Germline trimming cut 9 bases from V and 10 bases from J; bases unmatched to any gene: 18. The CDR3 DNA reads TGTGCCAGTACCCCTTCCGGGACTAGCGGTCGTAGAGCGCAGTATTTT. As protein: CASTPSGTSGRRAQYF.

This clonotype was recorded a few times. The chain combines TRBV6-1 with TRBJ2-1; TRBD1 might be the D (5 bases). This CDR3 contains 13 residues. Deletions cut 11 bases from V and 8 bases from J, with 19 bases between. Germline CDR1 is MNHNS and CDR2 is SASEGT. CDR3 sequence reads: CAYGPQGDYEQFF. The CDR3, as DNA: TGTGCCTACGGGCCCCAAGGGGATTATGAGCAGTTCTTC.

This chain connects TRBV5-5 to TRBJ1-4, with D hard to call. Trimming stripped 4 bases from V and 7 bases from J, with 8 bases between. The CDR3 extends over 12 amino acids. CDR1 SGHKS and CDR2 YYEKEE come from the germline V gene (reference sequence). Here the CDR3 reads CASSLPSEKLFF. Here the CDR3 DNA reads TGTGCCAGCAGCCTGCCCAGTGAAAAACTGTTTTTT.

This clonotype was picked up many times. The chain joins TRBV20-1 to TRBJ2-7, with 12 bases identical to TRBD2. CDR1 is DFQATT and CDR2 is SNEGSKA in the germline V gene (reference sequence). This CDR3 spans 14 amino acids. Trimming took 5 bases from V and 3 from J; bases not matched to a gene: 5. DNA of the CDR3: TGCAGTGCTTCGCGACTAGCGGGGGTCTACGAGCAGTACTTC. It encodes CSASRLAGVYEQYF.

The chain joins TRBV5-1 to TRBJ1-2; 7 nucleotides line up with TRBD1. The CDR3 loop spans 15 amino acids. CDR1 and CDR2 (germline): SGHRS, YFSETQ. Losses at the gene ends were 2 bases for V and 8 bases for J; bases not matched to a gene: 12. DNA of the CDR3: TGCGCCAGCAGCTTCGATATAACAGGGGTCAGCGGCTACACCTTC. Its translation is CASSFDITGVSGYTF.

The chain combines TRBV10-3 with TRBJ1-2; D might be TRBD1 (6 bases). CDR1 and CDR2 from the germline V gene are ENHRY and SYGVKD. The CDR3 covers 12 residues. Trimming removed 6 bases at V and 3 bases at J, with 8 bases between. The CDR3 spells CAIRRQDYGYTF. In DNA form, the CDR3 reads TGTGCCATCAGGAGACAGGACTATGGCTACACCTTC.

This clonotype was seen a few times. The chain carries TRBV9 and TRBJ2-5, with 8 bases identical to TRBD2. The germline V gene encodes CDR1 SGDLS and CDR2 YYNGEE. Trimming cost V 0 bases and J 5 bases; bases outside gene matches: 3. This CDR3 contains 14 residues. CDR3 nucleotides: TGTGCCAGCAGCGTAGCGTTAGCGGGGGAGACCCAGTACTTC. The encoded protein is CASSVALAGETQYF.

The chain uses TRBV7-9 and TRBJ2-5, with D hard to call. CDR3 length equals 13 residues. With 5 bases removed from V and 5 bases from J, the gap between germline ends came to 12 bases. Germline values: CDR1 SEHNR, CDR2 FQNEAQ (reference sequence). The chain's CDR3 is CASSARLGETQYF. CDR3 DNA: TGTGCCAGCAGCGCCCGCCTTGGGGAGACCCAGTACTTC. The variable domain in full, with the rest retrieved from reference TRBV7-9 and TRBJ2-5, is DTGVSQNPRHKITKRGQNVTFRCDPISEHNRLYWYRQTLGQGPEFLTYFQNEAQLEKSRLLSDRFSAERPKGSFSTLEIQRTEQGDSAMYLCASSARLGETQYFGPGTRLLVL.

The chain recombines TRBV9 with TRBJ2-5; no reliable D call. This CDR3 comprises 15 residues. Trimming shortened V by 0 bases and J by 5 bases, and 14 bases separated the two germline ends. Germline loops: CDR1 SGDLS, CDR2 YYNGEE. CDR3 nucleotides: TGTGCCAGCAGCGTAGATGCGGCCGGTGCGGAGACCCAGTACTTC. This translates into CASSVDAAGAETQYF.

This clonotype has only a few counts. The rearrangement links TRBV2 to TRBJ2-3; 10 bases match TRBD2. V lost 7 bases, J lost 1 base, and 2 bases stayed unmatched. Germline assignment: CDR1 SNHLY and CDR2 FYNNEI. This CDR3 comprises 14 residues. The CDR3 DNA reads as TGTGCCAGCACCCTAGCGGGGGGCACAGATACGCAGTATTTT. Amino acid sequence: CASTLAGGTDTQYF.

The V and J genes are TRBV20-1 and TRBJ1-1; D uncertain. Germline V lookup: CDR1 DFQATT, CDR2 SNEGSKA (reference sequence). The CDR3 has 14 amino acids. The ends were cut back, 3 bases at V and 1 base at J, with 12 bases in the middle. CDR3 sequence reads: CSAREQSANTEAFF. The CDR3 nucleotides read TGCAGTGCTAGGGAGCAGTCGGCGAACACTGAAGCTTTCTTT.

This clonotype has only a few counts. This chain links TRBV27 with TRBJ2-5, with 9 bases aligning to TRBD2. The CDR3 totals 14 residues. The V and J ends lost 3 bases and 3 bases, in that order; junction bases with no gene match: 2. Germline CDR1 and CDR2: MNHEY and SMNVEV (reference sequence). The CDR3 sequence: CASSFLAGEETQYF. DNA for the CDR3: TGTGCCAGCAGTTTCTTAGCGGGGGAAGAGACCCAGTACTTC.

V usage is TRBV28 and J usage is TRBJ2-5; D gene ambiguous. Trimming shortened V by 8 bases and J by 4 bases, and 17 bases separated the two germline ends. Per germline, CDR1 MDHEN and CDR2 SYDVKM. The CDR3 is 14 residues long. CDR3 sequence (DNA): TGTGCCAGCTCTTCTTTCCGCAAGCTAGAGACCCAGTACTTC. Protein sequence: CASSSFRKLETQYF.